These T cell receptor beta chains were read from a single sample in a study of T-cell memory formation after mild COVID-19. TCRdb reprocessed the 5' RACE reads via MiXCR and lists one record per CDR3 protein. The sample yields about 440,000 distinct CDR3 sequences, 20% seen once. The source material was PBMCs or a T cell subset sorted from them (not recorded which). These receptors were obtained from an adult woman who had mild COVID-19 (a few samples of this study predate the infection). Cell type and time point are not known. Each CDR3 is given with its conserved first and last residue. D genes are given only for firm matches. Expanded clones get a size class; other rows say once, few or many, or leave the size out.

j_call,d_call,v_call,clone_size,cdr3_aa,cdr3_nt
TRBJ2-2,TRBD1,TRBV6-5,-,CASSSGPGTGGRKAGELFF,TGTGCCAGCAGTTCCGGTCCCGGGACAGGGGGAAGGAAGGCCGGGGAGCTGTTTTTT
TRBJ2-4,TRBD1,TRBV30,-,CAHQGEAKNIQYF,TGTGCCCACCAGGGGGAGGCCAAAAACATTCAGTACTTC
TRBJ2-5,TRBD2,TRBV10-3,few,CAISEGRATGETQYF,TGTGCCATCAGTGAAGGGAGGGCCACCGGAGAGACCCAGTACTTC
TRBJ1-2,TRBD1,TRBV10-3,few,CAISENRGWGYTF,TGTGCCATCAGTGAGAACAGGGGATGGGGCTACACCTTC
TRBJ1-2,-,TRBV20-1,many,CSASPGYGYTF,TGCAGTGCTAGCCCCGGATATGGCTACACCTTC
TRBJ2-7,-,TRBV12-3/TRBV12-4,few,CASSLRYGYEQYF,TGTGCCAGCAGTTTACGGTATGGCTACGAGCAGTACTTC
TRBJ1-5,-,TRBV4-1,once,CASSEGVGLGNQPQHF,TGCGCCAGCAGCGAAGGTGTGGGGTTAGGCAATCAGCCCCAGCATTTT
TRBJ2-2,-,TRBV24-1,few,CATSDGAFTGELFF,TGTGCCACCAGTGATGGGGCATTCACCGGGGAGCTGTTTTTT
TRBJ1-1,-,TRBV6-5,-,CASSYSFRAVNTEAFF,TGTGCCAGCAGTTACTCTTTCCGGGCCGTGAACACTGAAGCTTTCTTT
TRBJ2-7,TRBD1,TRBV4-1,few,CASSQATGTGNTYEQYF,TGCGCCAGCAGCCAAGCGACCGGGACAGGGAATACCTACGAGCAGTACTTC
TRBJ2-2,-,TRBV3-1,few,CASSQDSIARTGELFF,TGTGCCAGCAGCCAAGATTCCATAGCGAGGACCGGGGAGCTGTTTTTT
TRBJ1-4,-,TRBV10-3,-,CAISTDTNEKLFF,TGTGCCATCAGTACCGACACCAATGAAAAACTGTTTTTT
TRBJ1-2,TRBD1,TRBV15,-,CATSRDRLNYGYTF,TGTGCCACCAGCAGGGACAGGTTGAACTATGGCTACACCTTC
TRBJ2-3,TRBD1,TRBV27,-,CASRAQGAWDTQYF,TGTGCCAGCAGGGCGCAGGGGGCTTGGGATACGCAGTATTTT
TRBJ2-3,-,TRBV30,-,CAWTRQSSTDTQYF,TGTGCCTGGACCCGACAGTCTAGCACAGATACGCAGTATTTT
TRBJ1-1,-,TRBV18,few,CASSTGATEAFF,TGTGCCAGCTCAACGGGGGCGACTGAAGCTTTCTTT
TRBJ1-4,-,TRBV30,few,CAWSPPGRLNEKLFF,TGTGCCTGGAGTCCACCGGGACGGCTTAATGAAAAACTGTTTTTT
TRBJ1-2,-,TRBV20-1,-,CSAPRPGSYGYTF,TGCAGTGCTCCCCGGCCGGGGAGCTATGGCTACACCTTC
TRBJ1-2,TRBD1,TRBV3-1,-,CASSPPDRQSYTF,TGTGCCAGCAGCCCACCGGACAGGCAGAGCTACACCTTC
TRBJ1-5,-,TRBV6-5,few,CASSYNVGQPQHF,TGTGCCAGCAGTTACAATGTCGGGCAGCCCCAGCATTTT
TRBJ2-7,-,TRBV5-4,-,CASSARDISYEQYF,TGTGCCAGCAGCGCCCGGGACATCTCCTACGAGCAGTACTTC
TRBJ1-4,-,TRBV3-1,few,CASSPTALLGAPNEKLFF,TGTGCCAGCAGCCCTACCGCCCTTTTAGGGGCGCCTAATGAAAAACTGTTTTTT
TRBJ2-3,-,TRBV5-1,few,CASSLIREGTDTQYF,TGCGCCAGCAGCTTAATCAGGGAAGGTACGGATACGCAGTATTTT
TRBJ2-1,TRBD2,TRBV15,-,CATSRGSGGNNEQFF,TGTGCCACCAGCAGAGGTAGCGGGGGGAACAATGAGCAGTTCTTC
TRBJ2-1,TRBD1,TRBV7-2,few,CASSSVTGVNEQFF,TGTGCCAGCAGCTCCGTGACAGGGGTCAATGAGCAGTTCTTC
TRBJ1-2,TRBD1,TRBV15,-,CATKATGGDDYGYTF,TGTGCCACTAAGGCGACAGGGGGCGATGACTATGGCTACACCTTC
TRBJ2-1,-,TRBV9,-,CASSLNRAASSYNEQFF,TGTGCCAGCAGCCTAAACCGGGCCGCGAGCTCCTACAATGAGCAGTTCTTC
TRBJ1-1,-,TRBV14,-,CASSPVGVEAFF,TGTGCCAGCAGCCCGGTTGGGGTCGAAGCTTTCTTT
TRBJ2-7,TRBD1,TRBV25-1,few,CASSEGQGPLYEQYF,TGTGCCAGCAGTGAAGGACAGGGGCCCCTCTACGAGCAGTACTTC
TRBJ2-1,-,TRBV12-3/TRBV12-4,-,CASTQIVGDEQFF,TGTGCCAGCACCCAGATTGTAGGAGATGAGCAGTTCTTC
TRBJ1-4,-,TRBV2,few,CASTPYEKLFF,TGTGCCAGCACCCCCTATGAAAAACTGTTTTTT
TRBJ2-7,-,TRBV5-1,few,CASSSEGGRKSGEQYF,TGCGCCAGCAGCTCCGAGGGAGGTAGGAAATCGGGCGAGCAGTACTTC
TRBJ2-3,-,TRBV5-6,few,CASSLAVGILSTDTQYF,TGTGCCAGCAGCTTGGCCGTTGGGATCCTTAGCACAGATACGCAGTATTTT
TRBJ2-5,-,TRBV29-1,few,CSVEARTRLNQETQYF,TGCAGCGTTGAAGCTAGGACCCGCTTAAACCAAGAGACCCAGTACTTC
TRBJ2-1,-,TRBV3-1,-,CASSQDQRAWNEQFF,TGTGCCAGCAGCCAAGATCAGCGGGCGTGGAATGAGCAGTTCTTC
TRBJ2-7,TRBD1,TRBV7-9,few,CASKGTGLYEQYF,TGTGCCAGCAAGGGGACAGGCCTCTACGAGCAGTACTTC